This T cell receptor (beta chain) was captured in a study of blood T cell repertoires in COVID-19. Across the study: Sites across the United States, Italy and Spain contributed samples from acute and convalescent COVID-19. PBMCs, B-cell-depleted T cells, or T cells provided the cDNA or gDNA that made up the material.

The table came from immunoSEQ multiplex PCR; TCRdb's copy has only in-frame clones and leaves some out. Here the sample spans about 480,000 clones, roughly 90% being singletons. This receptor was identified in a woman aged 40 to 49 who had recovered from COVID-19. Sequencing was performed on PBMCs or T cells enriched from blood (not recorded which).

The CDR3 loop is CSVEDLYTGSYNEQFF. For the CDR3, the DNA is TGCAGCGTTGAAGACCTCTATACGGGCTCCTACAATGAGCAGTTCTTC. The chain is built from TRBV29-1 and TRBJ2-1; D is undetermined. This CDR3 region has 16 residues. Between the trimmed V and J ends, which lost 0 bases and 0 bases, there was a span of 12 bases. Germline assignment: CDR1 SQVTM and CDR2 ANQGSEA.